These 8 T cell receptor beta chains came from one sample sequenced in a study of vaccination effects on CD4 cells after COVID-19. Which antigens these TCRs recognize remains unknown. It was after more than 8 days of culture that CD4+ T cells were isolated. TCRdb's copy holds only in-frame clones and misses some; the assay was immunoSEQ multiplex PCR. The sample includes approximately 40,000 clones, 82% seen only once; the top ten take about 2.7%. The specimen was CD4+ T cells from PBMCs cultured without peptide, collected before COVID-19 vaccination. Source of these receptors: a human donor who received a COVID-19 vaccine.

This clone has only one observation. J is TRBJ2-1 and V is TRBV29-1; 8 bases map to TRBD2. CDR3 length: 12 amino acids. In germline, CDR1 is SQVTM, CDR2 ANQGSEA. Trimming took 4 bases from V and 8 from J; bases not matched to a gene: 4. The DNA of the CDR3 is TGCAGCGTTGCCGGGGGGGTCGATGAGCAGTTCTTC. The encoded protein is CSVAGGVDEQFF.

The chain recombines TRBV19 with TRBJ2-1; 7 bases line up with TRBD2. CDR1 is LNHDA, CDR2 SQIVND, per germline (reference sequence). The CDR3 is made up of 16 amino acids. The V segment lost 5 bases and the J segment 8 bases; nucleotides outside the gene matches: 15. CDR3 residues: CASSSTASGFPHEQFF. CDR3 nucleotide sequence: TGTGCCAGTAGTTCGACCGCTAGCGGATTTCCCCATGAGCAGTTCTTC.

The CDR3 DNA is TGTGCCAGCAGCTTGAGAACCTCGTCTGGGGCCAACGTCCTGACTTTC. Its translation is CASSLRTSSGANVLTF. The J gene is TRBJ2-6, the V gene TRBV5-6, with D unclear. There are 16 residues in the CDR3. Germline assignment: CDR1 SGHDT and CDR2 YYEEEE. Trimming removed 1 base from V and 1 base from J, with 9 bases in between.

The chain links TRBV12-3 or TRBV12-4 to TRBJ1-5; a possible D gene is TRBD1 (6 bases). The germline V and J ends were trimmed by 7 bases and 7 bases, with 14 bases remaining between them. The CDR3 consists of 13 residues. CDR3 in DNA: TGTGCCAGCACGGGGGGCGGGAGACAGCCCCAGCATTTT. It encodes CASTGGGRQPQHF.

This chain uses TRBV6-5 with TRBJ1-4, with 8 bases aligning to TRBD1. Germline CDR1 is MNHEY and CDR2 is SVGAGI. V lost 5 bases to trimming and J lost 2 bases; unmatched junction nucleotides: 4. This CDR3 is 15 amino acids long. The CDR3 bases are TGTGCCAGCAGTCAGGACAGGGCGACTAATGAAAAACTGTTTTTT. It is translated as CASSQDRATNEKLFF.

The chain carries TRBV10-1 and TRBJ2-3; 12 bases agree with TRBD2. Germline lookup yields CDR1 WNHNN and CDR2 SYGVQD (reference sequence). V shed 0 bases, J shed 4 bases, and the junction held 8 bases outside the gene matches. The CDR3 is 18 residues long. The CDR3 region is CASSESSRLAGDSDTQYF. The DNA for the CDR3 is TGCGCCAGCAGTGAGTCGAGCCGACTAGCGGGGGATTCAGATACGCAGTATTTT.

The genes are TRBV5-1 and TRBJ1-1; 7 bases are shared with TRBD1. Per germline, CDR1 SGHRS and CDR2 YFSETQ. The V gene end was trimmed by 3 bases and the J gene end by 4 bases; junction bases not matched to a gene: 6. The CDR3 spans 14 residues. The CDR3 protein is CASSWQTGPTEAFF. For the CDR3, the DNA is TGCGCCAGCAGCTGGCAGACAGGGCCCACTGAAGCTTTCTTT.

The genes are TRBV5-5 and TRBJ1-5, with 9 bases aligning to TRBD1. Germline V gene lookup returns CDR1 SGHKS and CDR2 YYEKEE (reference sequence). The CDR3 runs to 15 residues. Trimming removed 4 bases from V and 5 bases from J; junction bases left unmatched: 7. The CDR3 coding sequence is TGTGCCAGCAGCCTGGACAGGGGAGGATATCAGCCCCAGCATTTT. Translated, it gives CASSLDRGGYQPQHF.